These T cell receptor beta chains were read from a single sample in a study of control samples from healthy donors and cancer patients. Data came from immunoSEQ multiplex PCR; TCRdb stores just in-frame clones and leaves some out. This table holds 60,000 to 80,000 clones, over 75% found once. The sequenced sample was blood. These receptors originate from a woman aged 50 to 65 in good health. The CDR3 runs from the conserved cysteine through the conserved F or W. D genes are given only for firm matches. Part of the rows lack a size; the others show once, few, many or a class for expanded clones.

v_call	d_call	clone_size	j_call	cdr3_nt	cdr3_aa
TRBV28	-	-	TRBJ1-2	TGTGCCAGCAGTTTCTGGCAGGTCACTCAAGGCTATGGCTACACCTTC	CASSFWQVTQGYGYTF
TRBV5-1	-	-	TRBJ2-6	TGCGCCAGCAGCTTGGAGCTGTCTGGGGCCAACGTCCTGACTTTC	CASSLELSGANVLTF
TRBV2	-	-	TRBJ1-1	TGTGCCAGCGCGGGACGCATGAACACTGAAGCTTTCTTT	CASAGRMNTEAFF
TRBV19	-	few	TRBJ1-1	TGTGCCAGTAGTCCACGGTGGATGAACACTGAAGCTTTCTTT	CASSPRWMNTEAFF
TRBV19	-	few	TRBJ2-5	TGTGCCAGTTCCGACAGGCCTAAAGAGACCCAGTACTTC	CASSDRPKETQYF
TRBV28	-	-	TRBJ2-1	TGTGCCAGCAGACATAGGCTTCTTAGCTCCTACAATGAGCAGTTCTTC	CASRHRLLSSYNEQFF
TRBV12-3/TRBV12-4	-	-	TRBJ2-7	TGTGCCAGCAGTCACAACTCCTACGAGCAGTACTTC	CASSHNSYEQYF
TRBV6-2/TRBV6-3	TRBD1	-	TRBJ2-7	TGTGCCAGCAGTTTCACCGGGACAGGTTCCTACGAGCAGTACTTC	CASSFTGTGSYEQYF
TRBV7-3	TRBD2	-	TRBJ2-5	TGTGCCAGCAGCTTAAGATCGGCGGGAGGAGGAGAGACCCAGTACTTC	CASSLRSAGGGETQYF
TRBV2	TRBD2	-	TRBJ2-4	TGTGCCAGCAGTAGGACTAGCGGAGGGGGAAACATTCAGTACTTC	CASSRTSGGGNIQYF
TRBV30	-	-	TRBJ2-6	TGTGCCTGGAGTGTAGCTACGCCTCGGGCCAACGTCCTGACTTTC	CAWSVATPRANVLTF
TRBV7-9	-	few	TRBJ2-1	TGTGCCAGCAGCTTAGCCGGCTCCTACAATGAGCAGTTCTTC	CASSLAGSYNEQFF
TRBV30	-	-	TRBJ2-4	TGTGCCTGGGGGTATGGCAAAAACATTCAGTACTTC	CAWGYGKNIQYF
TRBV7-9	-	once	TRBJ1-1	TGTGCCAGCAGCTTACACGGTGGGGCTGAAGCTTTCTTT	CASSLHGGAEAFF
TRBV4-2	-	-	TRBJ2-1	TGTGCCAGCAGCCAAGATCCTAGCCGGGATGAGCAGTTCTTC	CASSQDPSRDEQFF
TRBV28	-	-	TRBJ1-6	TGTGCCAGCAGTTGGGGCTCGGACAGTAATTCACCCCTCCACTTT	CASSWGSDSNSPLHF
TRBV2	-	few	TRBJ1-4	TGTGCCAGCCGTACAAATGAAAAACTGTTTTTT	CASRTNEKLFF
TRBV19	TRBD1	-	TRBJ1-4	TGTGCCAGTAGTATAGGGACAGGGGATGAAAAACTGTTTTTT	CASSIGTGDEKLFF
TRBV24-1	-	-	TRBJ2-1	TGTGCCACCAGTGGGGCAGGGTTTGATCGGTGGAATGAGCAGTTCTTC	CATSGAGFDRWNEQFF
TRBV5-1	TRBD1	-	TRBJ2-5	TGCGCCAGCAGTCTACAGGGGGCCTGGGAGACCCAGTACTTC	CASSLQGAWETQYF
TRBV2	-	-	TRBJ1-5	TGTGCCAGCAGTGAAACCAGTATAGGAGGGAAGCCCCAGCATTTT	CASSETSIGGKPQHF
TRBV28	-	-	TRBJ2-2	TGTGCCAGCAGTTTAATCGGGGGTCGGTACACCGGGGAGCTGTTTTTT	CASSLIGGRYTGELFF
TRBV20-1	TRBD1	-	TRBJ2-1	TGCAGTGCTAGTGAGGCAGGGGTAACGGGACAGTGGGGTTACAATGAGCAGTTCTTC	CSASEAGVTGQWGYNEQFF
TRBV5-6	-	-	TRBJ2-2	TGTGCCAGCAACCGGGAGACTAGTCCCACCGGGGAGCTGTTTTTT	CASNRETSPTGELFF
TRBV9	-	-	TRBJ2-7	TGTGCCAGCACTCCCGGAGCGGGTTCCTACGAGCAGTACTTC	CASTPGAGSYEQYF
TRBV6-5	-	-	TRBJ1-5	TGTGCCAGCAGCCAGAACAATTTTAGCAATCAGCCCCAGCATTTT	CASSQNNFSNQPQHF
TRBV6-4	TRBD2	-	TRBJ2-3	TGTGCCAGCAGCAAACTAGCGGGAGGGGGAGATACGCAGTATTTT	CASSKLAGGGDTQYF
TRBV27	TRBD2	medium-sized	TRBJ2-3	TGTGCCAGCAGACAGAGCGGGACTAGCACAGATACGCAGTATTTT	CASRQSGTSTDTQYF
TRBV7-2	TRBD1	-	TRBJ1-1	TGTGCCAGCAGCCCCTGGACAGGCACACTGGGCACTGAAGCTTTCTTT	CASSPWTGTLGTEAFF
TRBV12-3/TRBV12-4	-	-	TRBJ2-2	TGTGCCAGCAGTGGAAGGTCCGGGGAGCTGTTTTTT	CASSGRSGELFF
TRBV3-1/TRBV3-2	TRBD2	-	TRBJ2-1	TGTGCCAGCAGCCACGCTAGCGGGACCGACTCCTACAATGAGCAGTTCTTC	CASSHASGTDSYNEQFF
TRBV25-1	-	-	TRBJ1-3	TGTGCCAGCATGGGACTAGGGGCTGGAAACACCATATATTTT	CASMGLGAGNTIYF
TRBV6-5	-	few	TRBJ2-7	TGTGCCAGCACAGACCCCTCGCGGGGTTACGAGCAGTACTTC	CASTDPSRGYEQYF
TRBV11-2	TRBD2	-	TRBJ2-5	TGTGCCAGCAGCCTCGGACTAGCGGGAGAGACCCAGTACTTC	CASSLGLAGETQYF
TRBV28	-	-	TRBJ1-2	TGTGCCAGCAGTTTAGGCAGGGAAAGCTATGGCTACACCTTC	CASSLGRESYGYTF
TRBV27	TRBD1	-	TRBJ2-2	TGTGCCAGCAGTTTATTTAAAGGACAGGGGATTAACGGGGAGCTGTTTTTT	CASSLFKGQGINGELFF
TRBV7-7	TRBD1	-	TRBJ1-6	TGTGCTAGCAGCCTCGGGGGGACAGGGGGCGGCTTGTATAATTCACCCCTCCACTTT	CASSLGGTGGGLYNSPLHF
TRBV2	TRBD1	few	TRBJ2-7	TGTGCCAGCACCCCGGGACAGGGGTTCGACGAGCAGTACTTC	CASTPGQGFDEQYF
TRBV29-1	-	-	TRBJ1-2	TGCAGCGTTGAACCATCCAGTCTCTATGGCTACACCTTC	CSVEPSSLYGYTF
TRBV19	-	-	TRBJ1-3	TGTGCCAGTAGCCTTTCGAGCTTCTCTGGAAACACCATATATTTT	CASSLSSFSGNTIYF
TRBV5-1	-	once	TRBJ2-1	TGCGCCAGCAGCGCACTAGATTTAAGGCAGTTCTTC	CASSALDLRQFF
TRBV29-1	TRBD1	-	TRBJ2-3	TGCAGCCAGGGGGCTCCCACAGATACGCAGTATTTT	CSQGAPTDTQYF
TRBV27	-	-	TRBJ1-6	TGTGCCAGCAGTTTAGCACAGAGACTTAATTCACCCCTCCACTTT	CASSLAQRLNSPLHF
TRBV5-4	-	-	TRBJ2-5	TGTGCCTTCCGCCGGGCAGCCCAAGAGACCCAGTACTTC	CAFRRAAQETQYF
TRBV6-5	TRBD1	-	TRBJ1-2	TGTGCCAGCAGTTACTCCGGACAGGTCTATGGCTACACCTTC	CASSYSGQVYGYTF